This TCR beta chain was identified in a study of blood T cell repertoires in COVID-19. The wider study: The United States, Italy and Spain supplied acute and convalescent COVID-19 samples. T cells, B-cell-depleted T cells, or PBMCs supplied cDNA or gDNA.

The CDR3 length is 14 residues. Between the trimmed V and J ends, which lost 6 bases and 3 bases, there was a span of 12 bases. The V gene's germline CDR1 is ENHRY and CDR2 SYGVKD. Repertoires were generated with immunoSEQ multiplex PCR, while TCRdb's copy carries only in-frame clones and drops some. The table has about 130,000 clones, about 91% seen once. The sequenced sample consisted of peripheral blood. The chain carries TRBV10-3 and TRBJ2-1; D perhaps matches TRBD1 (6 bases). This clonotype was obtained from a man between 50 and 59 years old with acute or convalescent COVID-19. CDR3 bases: TGTGCCATCAGGGGGGACATTAGCTACAATGAGCAGTTCTTC. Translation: CAIRGDISYNEQFF.